Sequencing of this T cell receptor (beta chain) was carried out in a study of shared clonotypes between healthy human individuals. Findings and caveats of the study: Between a few donors, naive CD4 clonotypes were shared at a level of about 5%. Non-shared clonotypes had lower generation probabilities than those shared by all four donors.

With regard to this clone: Its antigen remains unknown.

The CDR3 length is 12 residues. V lost 3 bases and J 2 bases, leaving 2 bases between the germline ends. CDR1 WNHNN and CDR2 SYGVQD come from the germline V gene (reference sequence). This table comes from immunoSEQ multiplex PCR, and its TCRdb copy is limited to in-frame clones, with some not included. Of about 2 million clones listed, roughly 94% are singletons. The TCR originated in a man aged 18 to 30 in good health. This chain links TRBV10-1 with TRBJ2-1; D gene unclear. Sample: naive CD4+ T cells sorted from blood. The subset denotes: CD45RA+ positively selected. CDR3 sequence reads: CASSDTYNEQFF. CDR3 in DNA: TGCGCCAGCAGTGATACCTACAATGAGCAGTTCTTC.